This T cell receptor beta chain was documented in a study of blood T cell repertoires in COVID-19. The CDR3 has 15 residues. The ends were cut back, 0 bases at V and 7 bases at J, with 13 bases in the middle. CDR1 SGHNT and CDR2 YYREEE come from the germline V gene (reference sequence). Assay: immunoSEQ multiplex PCR; the TCRdb copy retains only in-frame clones and omits some. The sample lists about 220,000 clones; approximately 85% were seen once. The rearrangement joins TRBV5-4 to TRBJ2-2, with D possibly matching TRBD1 (5 bases). The clonotype was recovered from a middle-aged man who had recovered from COVID-19. Sequenced sample: peripheral blood. The CDR3, as DNA: TGTGCCAGCAGCTTGGACAGGTTAAGCCGCGGGGAGCTGTTTTTT. It translates to CASSLDRLSRGELFF.